Here is one T cell receptor beta chain with its context. There is no known antigen for this receptor. Nothing much larger sits one base from this clone, and base qualities are not available. The source of the sample is a study of shared clonotypes between healthy human individuals (dated by TCRdb to between 2020 and 2021). A note on the overall study: A few men and a couple of women, aged 18 to 49 years, made up the cohort. For each donor, three plates each were used for CD4 naive and CD4 memory, two plates were used for CD8 naive, and one plate was used for CD8 memory. To estimate repertoire size and how much clonotype sharing occurs between individuals, the study deeply sequenced the blood TCR repertoires of roughly 5 healthy adults. Different laboratories and diverse techniques were used to prepare libraries and sequence TCR repertoires, to increase sequencing depth and limit assay-specific biases. Each donor's leukapheresis produced roughly between roughly 0.85 and 10 billion PBMCs. On the study overall, not on this receptor specifically: Compared with non-shared clonotypes, clonotypes shared by all four sorted-subset donors had higher generation probabilities. Even with the large sequencing depth, rarefaction of the sorted-subset datasets indicated that sequencing was incomplete. The small number of donors limited the genetic and exposure-history diversity represented. Estimated clonotype richness was generally larger for naive than for memory subsets. Sharing across a few donors was observed for approximately 5% of naive CD4, over 3% of naive CD8, over 2% of memory CD4, and about 0.4% of memory CD8 clonotypes. Based on pairwise subsampling, the degree of clonotype sharing among donors was expected to be affected by sequencing depth. Only blood was sampled, and tissue TCR repertoires likely differ from those in blood.

Between the V and J ends, shortened by 6 bases and 5 bases respectively, the junction contains 16 bases. There are 14 amino acids in the CDR3, from cysteine to phenylalanine inclusive. Only the CDR3 DNA is retained, 42 bases long and in frame from the first base. From the germline V gene, CDR1 is MNHEY and CDR2 is SVGAGI. TCR CDR3 regions were amplified from genomic DNA by multiplex PCR using the deep immunoSEQ assay. For each cell subset, the extracted genomic DNA was distributed evenly across all wells of several immunoSEQ 96-well plates, and each plate served as one replicate. Each replicate PCR for sorted subsets received around 210 ng genomic DNA, equal to roughly 33,000 T cell genomes. The purified libraries were quantified using a Qubit 3.0 fluorometer, sized with a Bioanalyzer 2100, and then quantified again using the KAPA Library Quantification kit. A separate single-read 150-cycle Illumina NextSeq 550 flow cell was used to sequence each immunoSEQ 96-well plate. As for the original processing: The immunoSEQ output contained only junctional sequences without quality scores, so filtering could not match that applied to full-length reads. To assign V/J genes and CDR3, sequences were annotated against IMGT germline references using PyIR, a Python wrapper for IgBLAST v1.9. Reads were removed for weak V/J assignments (E-value above 1e-6), missing CDR3, stop codons, out-of-frame junctions, or ambiguous translated residues. V3J clonotypes were defined by identical inferred V gene, J gene, and CDR3 amino acid sequence. Percentage overlap between repertoires was calculated by dividing the number of shared unique clonotypes by the size of the smaller repertoire. Repertoire richness was assessed with RTK rarefaction, the Chao1 estimator, and Recon v2.1 estimates of unobserved clonotypes. Generation probabilities were computed with OLGA for all TCRbeta clonotypes obtained by the gDNA method from a handful of donors. TCRdb retrieved this table from immuneACCESS and kept in-frame rearrangements only. Not all clones are present; in checked studies, unresolved V genes account for under half, and no reason is known for the remainder. V, J and clone size reflect that table, while D and trimming were determined from the DNA. This sample lists around 370,000 clones; 90% to 98% were detected once. Of the sample, about 0.32% falls within the top ten clones.

The donors were healthy, HIV-negative adults who had no recently reported acute infections or vaccinations. Only Caucasian adults living in Nashville, Tennessee, USA were represented among the donors. CD8 memory samples consisted of magnetically selected CD45RO+ cells combined with CCR7-negative CD45RA+ effector memory (TemRA) cells. Blood was obtained by leukapheresis, after which PBMCs were separated by Ficoll-Histopaque density gradient centrifugation and cryopreserved in liquid nitrogen vapor phase. Analytical flow cytometry was used to check the purity and quantity of every magnetically sorted T cell population. Each sorted fraction had its genomic DNA isolated and then quantified by UV absorbance on a Nanodrop 2000c.

The receptor chain draws on TRBV6-5 and TRBJ1-2; TRBD1 is a possible D gene, resting on 6 matching bases. The TCR comes from a man aged 25-40 years in good health. Source material: memory CD8+ T cells sorted from blood. The cell subset or site label for this specimen denotes: CD45RO+ cells pooled with CCR7-negative TemRA cells. The CDR3 in this case is CASSPDGTRYGYTF. At the DNA level, the sequence is TGTGCCAGCAGCCCGGATGGGACAAGATATGGCTACACCTTC.